These T cell receptor beta chains were read from a single sample in a study of T cells in Graves' hyperthyroidism and ophthalmopathy. In TCRdb, the multiplex PCR reads were re-called with MiXCR into one record per CDR3 protein. The sample yields hundreds of thousands of distinct CDR3 sequences, approximately 36% seen once. Source material: blood. The source is a woman between 40 and 50 years old with Graves' hyperthyroidism. CDR3s include the opening cysteine and the closing phenylalanine or tryptophan. The D gene is left open where the match is weak. Clone size is stated in some rows and not others, as once, few, many or a class when expanded.

J | length | size | D | V | DNA | CDR3
TRBJ1-5 | 11 | many | TRBD1 | TRBV19 | TGTGCCAGTGGCAGGGGGCAGCCCCAGCATTTT | CASGRGQPQHF
TRBJ1-2 | 13 | once | NA | TRBV30 | TGTGCCTGGAGTGTGGGAGTGAAGAATGGCTATACCTTC | CAWSVGVKNGYTF
TRBJ1-1 | 16 | many | NA | TRBV7-9 | TGTGCCAGCAGCCAACGCGGCATCTCCCCGAACACTGAAGCTTTCTTT | CASSQRGISPNTEAFF
TRBJ2-7 | 15 | many | TRBD1 | TRBV7-9 | TGTGCCAGCAGCTTAGCCTCGGGACAGTCCTACGAGCAGTACTTC | CASSLASGQSYEQYF
TRBJ2-7 | 19 | few | NA | TRBV11-2 | TGTGCCAGCAGCTTAGTTCTTATGTCGAGGGGCGAATTTACCTACGAGCAGTACTTC | CASSLVLMSRGEFTYEQYF
TRBJ1-1 | 14 | NA | NA | TRBV5-1 | TGCGCCAGCAGCTCAATAACACTGAACACTGAAGCTTTCTTT | CASSSITLNTEAFF
TRBJ2-5 | 17 | many | TRBD2 | TRBV24-1 | TGTGCCACCAGTGACCCGGGACTAGCGGGACCCAGGGAGACCCAGTACTTC | CATSDPGLAGPRETQYF
TRBJ1-2 | 13 | many | NA | TRBV10-2 | TGCGCCAGCACGCCTGCGGATAACTATGGCTACACCTTC | CASTPADNYGYTF
TRBJ2-3 | 17 | NA | TRBD2 | TRBV15 | TGTGCCACCAGCAGCCCCGGACTAGCGGGAGATTCAGATACGCAGTATTTT | CATSSPGLAGDSDTQYF
TRBJ1-5 | 16 | NA | NA | TRBV12-3/TRBV12-4 | TGTGCCAGCAGTTCAACTAGGGACGGCCCAGATCAGCCCCAGCATTTT | CASSSTRDGPDQPQHF
TRBJ2-5 | 15 | NA | TRBD2 | TRBV2 | TGTGCCAGCAGTTTAGGGCGGGGGGGCGTCGAGACCCAGTACTTC | CASSLGRGGVETQYF
TRBJ1-2 | 13 | many | NA | TRBV20-1 | TGCAGTGCTAAGGACAGCCGGGGCTATGGCTACACCTTC | CSAKDSRGYGYTF
TRBJ2-7 | 17 | NA | TRBD1 | TRBV5-1 | TGCGCCAGCAGCGGAACAGGGGGCCCACCGAGCTCCTACGAGCAGTACTTC | CASSGTGGPPSSYEQYF
TRBJ1-6 | 12 | NA | NA | TRBV11-2 | TGTGCCAGCAGCTTATCGGCAGGGGACCTCCACTTT | CASSLSAGDLHF
TRBJ1-5 | 15 | few | TRBD1 | TRBV5-6 | TGTGCCTGGGATCCGGGACAGGGTGCCAATCAGCCCCAGCATTTT | CAWDPGQGANQPQHF
TRBJ1-2 | 14 | few | NA | TRBV7-9 | TGTGCCAGCAGCACAGACCAGGGGCGGTATGGCTACACCTTC | CASSTDQGRYGYTF
TRBJ2-7 | 15 | few | NA | TRBV7-2 | TGTGCCAGCAGCTTAGAGGGGGGAGGTGTTTACGAGCAGTACTTC | CASSLEGGGVYEQYF
TRBJ1-1 | 16 | few | NA | TRBV20-1 | TGCAGTGCTAAAGGGGGATATGCGTCAATGAACACTGAAGCTTTCTTT | CSAKGGYASMNTEAFF
TRBJ1-2 | 13 | many | NA | TRBV10-3 | TGTGCCATCAGTGATTCGATGTCCTATGGCTACACCTTC | CAISDSMSYGYTF
TRBJ2-7 | 14 | NA | TRBD1 | TRBV15 | TGTGCCACCAGCGGGTCGACAGGGGAGGACGAGCAGTACTTC | CATSGSTGEDEQYF
TRBJ2-7 | 14 | NA | TRBD1 | TRBV6-5 | TGTGCCAGCAGTTACGGGACAGGGGTTGGGGAGCAGTACTTC | CASSYGTGVGEQYF
TRBJ2-7 | 17 | few | TRBD1 | TRBV20-1 | TGCAGTGCTAGGGATATTTTGCGGGGACAGGGCCAAAACGAGCAGTACTTC | CSARDILRGQGQNEQYF